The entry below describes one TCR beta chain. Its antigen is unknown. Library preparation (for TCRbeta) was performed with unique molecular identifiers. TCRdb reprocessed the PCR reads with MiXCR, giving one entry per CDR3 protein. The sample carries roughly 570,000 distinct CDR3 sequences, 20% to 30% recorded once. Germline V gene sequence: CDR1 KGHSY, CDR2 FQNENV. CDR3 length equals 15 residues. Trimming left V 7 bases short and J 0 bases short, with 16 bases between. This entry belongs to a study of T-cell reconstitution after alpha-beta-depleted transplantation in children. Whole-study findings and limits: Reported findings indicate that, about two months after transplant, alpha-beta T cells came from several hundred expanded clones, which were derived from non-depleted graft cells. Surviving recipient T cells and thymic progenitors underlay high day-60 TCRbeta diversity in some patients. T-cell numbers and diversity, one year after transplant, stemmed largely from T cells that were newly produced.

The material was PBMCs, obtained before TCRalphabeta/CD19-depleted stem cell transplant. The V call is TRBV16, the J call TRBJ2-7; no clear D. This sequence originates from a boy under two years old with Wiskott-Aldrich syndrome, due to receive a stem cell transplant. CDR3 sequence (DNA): TGTGCCAGCACCACTACAAAGGATAGCTCCTACGAGCAGTACTTC. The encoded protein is CASTTTKDSSYEQYF.